This T cell receptor beta chain was profiled in a study of CD8 T cells in Susac syndrome. The CDR3 length is 14 residues. The V gene end was trimmed by 2 bases and the J gene end by 1 base; junction bases not matched to a gene: 1. The RNA input was roughly 0.45 to 1 ug, and it was reverse transcribed with random hexamers. TCRdb reanalysed the immunoSEQ multiplex PCR reads using MiXCR and keeps one entry per CDR3 protein. The sample lists about 200,000 distinct CDR3 sequences; 85% to 95% were seen once. Sequences were obtained from CD4+ T cells from PBMCs. This receptor was identified in a human donor in good health. The rearrangement joins TRBV12-3 or TRBV12-4 to TRBJ1-1, with 7 nucleotides matching TRBD1. The CDR3 sequence: CASSLRTGNTEAFF. The CDR3, as DNA: TGTGCCAGCAGTTTACGGACAGGGAACACTGAAGCTTTCTTT.